This note documents a single TCR beta chain sequence. Its target is unknown. The data were taken from a study of T-cell memory formation after mild COVID-19. Notes on the study in general: CD4+ contracting clones lay mainly in CM and EM, CD8+ ones in EMRA.

A single record per CDR3 protein comes from TCRdb applying MiXCR to the 5' RACE reads. The sample holds 300,000 to 350,000 distinct CDR3 sequences; roughly 15% are singletons and the top ten take about 24%. This CDR3 spans 14 amino acids. V lost 6 bases to trimming and J lost 6 bases; unmatched junction nucleotides: 7. From germline, CDR1 is DFQATT and CDR2 SNEGSKA (reference sequence). This rearrangement joins TRBV20-1 to TRBJ1-6; 8 nucleotides match TRBD1. This sequence was found in a young man who had mild COVID-19 (a few samples of this study predate the infection). Cell type and time point are not known. The sequencing input was PBMCs or a T cell subset sorted from them (not recorded which). CDR3 nucleotides: TGCAGTGCCAGGACAGGGCCAAGTAATTCACCCCTCCACTTT. Translated: CSARTGPSNSPLHF.